The 18 T cell receptor beta chains below all came from one sample that was sequenced in a study of OX40 agonist ivuxolimab in advanced cancers. Assay: immunoSEQ multiplex PCR; the TCRdb copy retains only in-frame clones and omits some. The sample yields around 60,000 clones, approximately 85% seen once. The sample was CD4+ or CD8+ T cells sorted from blood, taken in a trial of the OX40 agonist ivuxolimab. The origin of the receptors is an adult with an advanced solid tumor such as melanoma, head and neck, liver or kidney cancer.

The rearrangement uses TRBV10-3 and TRBJ2-1; 7 positions agree with TRBD2. CDR1 is ENHRY and CDR2 is SYGVKD in the germline V gene. This CDR3 comprises 15 residues. The V segment lost 4 bases and the J segment 10 bases; nucleotides outside the gene matches: 13. In nucleotides, the CDR3 is TGTGCCATCAGTGGACAGCGGGGATCCCCTAGCGAGCAGTTCTTC. The encoded protein is CAISGQRGSPSEQFF.

The V call is TRBV4-3, the J call TRBJ2-1, with 11 bases that match TRBD2. Unmatched junction bases numbered 10, after V lost 1 base and J lost 5 bases. Germline loops: CDR1 LGHNA, CDR2 YSLEER. The CDR3 has 18 amino acids. CDR3 in amino acids: CASSQATSGSHENNEQFF. The CDR3 coding sequence is TGCGCCAGCAGCCAAGCAACTAGCGGGAGCCATGAGAACAATGAGCAGTTCTTC.

The CDR3 loop reads CASSHSGRPRELFF. CDR3 DNA sequence: TGTGCCAGCAGTCACTCAGGGAGGCCTAGGGAGCTGTTTTTT. V gene TRBV27 combines with J gene TRBJ2-2; perhaps TRBD2 as D (6 bases). V was pared by 5 bases and J by 9 bases, with 16 bases between. This CDR3 is built from 14 residues. The V gene's germline CDR1 is MNHEY and CDR2 SMNVEV (reference sequence).

The J gene is TRBJ2-7, the V gene TRBV28; a possible D gene is TRBD1 (6 bases). The CDR3 length is 14 residues. V was clipped by 2 bases and J by 3 bases, with 11 bases between them. CDR1 is MDHEN, CDR2 SYDVKM, per germline. In DNA form, the CDR3 reads TGTGCCAGCAGTTTAGGGGGCAGTCTCTACGAGCAGTACTTC. This sequence encodes CASSLGGSLYEQYF.

The chain uses TRBV15 and TRBJ2-1, with TRBD2 matching over 10 bases. The ends lost 9 bases at V and 6 bases at J; junction bases unmatched: 17. The CDR3 totals 17 residues. The germline V gene encodes CDR1 LNHNV and CDR2 YYDKDF (reference sequence). The CDR3 DNA reads TGTGCCACTCGCTTCGGCGCTAGCGGGAGTGTGGTCAATGAGCAGTTCTTC. Protein product: CATRFGASGSVVNEQFF.

The V gene is TRBV5-4, the J gene TRBJ2-7, with 9 positions matching TRBD1. The CDR3 totals 14 residues. Germline V gene sequence: CDR1 SGHNT, CDR2 YYREEE (reference sequence). V was clipped by 5 bases and J by 0 bases; unmatched bases: 3. The CDR3, as DNA: TGTGCCAGCAGGGACAGGGGAAGCTCCTACGAGCAGTACTTC. It specifies CASRDRGSSYEQYF.

The rearrangement uses TRBV4-3 and TRBJ1-3; 7 positions agree with TRBD1. The CDR3 runs 17 residues. CDR1 LGHNA and CDR2 YSLEER come from the germline V gene. The J segment lost 0 bases and the V segment lost 0 bases, leaving 5 bases of the junction unmatched. CDR3 sequence reads: CASSQDRTGNSGNTIYF. The CDR3, as DNA: TGCGCCAGCAGCCAAGATAGGACAGGCAACTCTGGAAACACCATATATTTT.

The chain employs TRBV5-4 and TRBJ2-7; 9 bases fit TRBD1. Germline CDR1 and CDR2: SGHNT and YYREEE (reference sequence). Trimming took 4 bases from V and 3 from J; bases not matched to a gene: 8. The length of the CDR3 is 15 residues. The DNA of the CDR3 is TGTGCCAGCAGCGGGGGGGACAGGGCTTACTACGAGCAGTACTTC. Protein sequence: CASSGGDRAYYEQYF.

V gene TRBV9 combines with J gene TRBJ2-2; TRBD1 might be the D (6 bases). Trimming took 0 bases from V and 5 from J, leaving 11 bases between them. The germline V gene has CDR1 SGDLS and CDR2 YYNGEE. This CDR3 has 15 amino acids. The CDR3 reads CASSVGRGGTGELFF. The CDR3 DNA follows: TGTGCCAGCAGCGTAGGCAGGGGTGGGACCGGGGAGCTGTTTTTT.

This chain joins TRBV14 and TRBJ2-5, with TRBD1 matching over 9 bases. J gave up 2 bases and V 6 bases, and 7 bases lay outside the gene matches. The length of the CDR3 is 15 residues. Germline lookup yields CDR1 SGHDN and CDR2 FVKESK. The chain's CDR3 is CASSRQGGWQETQYF. As DNA, the CDR3 is TGTGCCAGCAGTCGACAGGGGGGTTGGCAAGAGACCCAGTACTTC.

V gene TRBV19 combines with J gene TRBJ1-1; D is possibly TRBD1 (5 bases). This CDR3 region has 17 residues. Trimming removed 0 bases from V and 3 bases from J, with 17 bases in between. Per the germline V gene, CDR1 is LNHDA and CDR2 is SQIVND (reference sequence). Here the CDR3 DNA reads TGTGCCAGTAGTATAGAAGGTAGGGGCGGGGGGTACACTGAAGCTTTCTTT. Its translation: CASSIEGRGGGYTEAFF.

This rearrangement joins TRBV10-3 to TRBJ2-7; 9 bases match TRBD1. J gave up 5 bases and V 6 bases, and 8 bases lay outside the gene matches. CDR3 size: 14 residues. Per the germline V gene, CDR1 is ENHRY and CDR2 is SYGVKD. DNA for the CDR3: TGTGCCATCAGGATGGGGACAGGGAATGACGAGCAGTACTTC. This gives the protein CAIRMGTGNDEQYF.

The gene calls are TRBV25-1 and TRBJ2-7; TRBD2 is a possible D gene (5 bases). This CDR3 has 15 residues. Trimming removed 3 bases at V and 2 bases at J, with 14 bases between. Germline CDR1 reads MGHDK; CDR2 reads SYGVNS. This chain's CDR3 is CASSDWTQNTYEQYF. In DNA, the CDR3 is TGTGCCAGCAGTGACTGGACTCAAAATACCTACGAGCAGTACTTC.

In this sample, this clone turned up a few times. The rearrangement joins TRBV5-4 to TRBJ2-5; D is ambiguous. The germline V gene encodes CDR1 SGHNT and CDR2 YYREEE (reference sequence). The CDR3 is made up of 14 amino acids. V shed 4 bases and J shed 1 base, with 11 bases lying between them. The CDR3, as DNA: TGTGCCAGCAGCCGGTGGGCAACCCAAGAGACCCAGTACTTC. Protein sequence: CASSRWATQETQYF. Based on the CDR3 plus reference TRBV5-4 and TRBJ2-5, the full variable domain is ETGVTQSPTHLIKTRGQQVTLRCSSQSGHNTVSWYQQALGQGPQFIFQYYREEENGRGNFPPRFSGLQFPNYSSELNVNALELDDSALYLCASSRWATQETQYFGPGTRLLVL.

The chain employs TRBV5-5 and TRBJ1-2, with 9 positions matching TRBD1. CDR1 is SGHKS and CDR2 is YYEKEE in the germline V gene (reference sequence). CDR3 length equals 14 residues. Trimming cost V 7 bases and J 4 bases; bases outside gene matches: 8. The CDR3 spells CASWYRGLVYGYTF. The CDR3 DNA follows: TGTGCCAGCTGGTACAGGGGGCTTGTCTATGGCTACACCTTC.

The V and J genes are TRBV5-6 and TRBJ2-1; 9 bases are a match to TRBD1. CDR3 length: 15 amino acids. Germline-derived CDR1 and CDR2 are SGHDT and YYEEEE. V lost 4 bases to trimming and J lost 5 bases; unmatched junction nucleotides: 7. The chain's CDR3 is CASSPPDRGNNEQFF. The CDR3 DNA is TGTGCCAGCAGCCCCCCGGACAGGGGAAACAATGAGCAGTTCTTC.

This rearrangement joins TRBV6-5 to TRBJ1-1; D remains ambiguous. With 3 bases removed from V and 0 bases from J, the gap between germline ends came to 11 bases. The CDR3 has 15 amino acids. Germline values: CDR1 MNHEY, CDR2 SVGAGI. The CDR3: CASSYLDGLNTEAFF. The CDR3 DNA reads as TGTGCCAGCAGTTATTTGGACGGATTGAACACTGAAGCTTTCTTT.

The chain is built from TRBV7-9 and TRBJ2-7; no clear D gene. Germline values: CDR1 SEHNR, CDR2 FQNEAQ (reference sequence). Trimming pared 3 bases from V and 3 bases from J, leaving 12 bases between. The length of the CDR3 is 14 residues. The CDR3 DNA is TGTGCCAGCAGCTTGGTAGGTCTCAACTACGAGCAGTACTTC. Translated, it gives CASSLVGLNYEQYF.